The count of the clone carrying this TCR beta chain is one. Its antigen is still unknown. Time point reported: baseline pretreatment blood. Treatment in this sample: 15 Gy SBRT to primary tumor, nephrectomy 4 weeks later. This sample stems from a study of radiation and T cells in renal cell carcinoma. Study-wide background: Nephrectomy followed 15 Gy stereotactic body radiation by 4 weeks. Findings of the study overall: No pretreatment tumor biopsies were available for baseline clonotypes. Top tumor clonotypes rose in blood 2 weeks post-radiation, then contracted.

Only in-frame clones appear in the TCRdb table, and some are missing; sequencing was by immunoSEQ multiplex PCR. This table has about 95,000 clones, about 88% appearing once. This sample comprised blood, obtained from a patient whose treatment included radiotherapy and nephrectomy. The clonotype comes from a man aged 45 to 65 with renal cell carcinoma.

Written as DNA, the CDR3 is TGTGCCAGCAGTGAACTCGGCAACTCGAACACTGAAGCTTTCTTT. Protein sequence: CASSELGNSNTEAFF. The chain employs TRBV2 and TRBJ1-1, with D unclear. Germline loops: CDR1 SNHLY, CDR2 FYNNEI. The CDR3 runs 15 residues. V lost 2 bases, J lost 1 base, and 11 bases lay in between.